This TCR beta chain was obtained from a study of Ad26.COV2.S vaccination and SARS-CoV-2 variants. General study results and limits: Responses of T cells in total may have been underestimated by the TCR breadth and depth analyses. While placebo recipients had lower spike-specific TCR breadth, vaccine recipients had more. Breadth, reportedly substantial, characterized the spike-specific CD8+ and CD4+ T cell responses after vaccination. Across vaccine and placebo recipients, the breadth of non-spike TCRs was similar.

About this clone itself: Its target is not known.

TCRdb's table, derived via immunoSEQ multiplex PCR, lists solely in-frame clones and lacks some. Of more than 150,000 clones in the sample, roughly 89% were seen once. The sample was peripheral blood, taken after recovery from COVID-19. This clonotype was sampled from a human donor who had recovered from COVID-19.

As DNA, the CDR3 is TGTGCCAGCAGCTTCCGGGACAGGGGGGGCCACGAGCAGTACTTC. Protein sequence: CASSFRDRGGHEQYF. V is TRBV5-6 and J is TRBJ2-7, with 11 bases fitting TRBD1. This CDR3 is built from 15 residues. Germline values: CDR1 SGHDT, CDR2 YYEEEE. Unmatched junction bases numbered 6, after V lost 2 bases and J lost 5 bases. Full variable domain (remainder filled in from reference TRBV5-6 and TRBJ2-7): DAGVTQSPTHLIKTRGQQVTLRCSPKSGHDTVSWYQQALGQGPQFIFQYYEEEERQRGNFPDRFSGHQFPNYSSELNVNALLLGDSALYLCASSFRDRGGHEQYFGPGTRLTVT.